The clone carrying this T cell receptor beta chain was recorded many times. The sample is drawn from a study of T cells in Graves' hyperthyroidism and ophthalmopathy. This CDR3 has 13 amino acids. Germline CDR1 SGHTA, CDR2 FQGNSA. Trimming cost V 5 bases and J 3 bases; bases outside gene matches: 3. The investigators amplified TCR beta CDR3 regions from RNA transcripts. The HTBI set primed first-round TCR CDR3 RT-PCR. TCRdb re-called the multiplex PCR reads with MiXCR, one entry per CDR3 protein. Counted here are fewer than 900,000 distinct CDR3 sequences, about 16% occurring once; the ten biggest clones make up around 8%. Patients showing uncontrolled infection, other autoimmune disease, pregnancy or lactation were ineligible.

The J gene is TRBJ2-7, the V gene TRBV7-2; 8 bases align to TRBD2. The TCR originated in a man aged 18-30 years with Graves' hyperthyroidism. What was sequenced was blood. CDR3 in DNA: TGTGCCAGCAGCGGCGGGACTAGCTACGAGCAGTACTTC. Its protein is CASSGGTSYEQYF. The variable domain in full, completed from reference TRBV7-2 and TRBJ2-7, reads GAGVSQSPSNKVTEKGKDVELRCDPISGHTALYWYRQSLGQGLEFLIYFQGNSAPDKSGLPSDRFSAERTGGSVSTLTIQRTQQEDSAVYLCASSGGTSYEQYFGPGTRLTVT.